This T cell receptor beta chain was sequenced for a study of control samples from healthy donors and cancer patients. V lost 2 bases and J lost 5; bases outside the gene matches: 4. CDR3 length equals 14 residues. Germline CDR1 reads LGHNA; CDR2 reads YNFKEQ. Produced via immunoSEQ multiplex PCR; TCRdb's table is partial and in-frame only. This sample has some 71,000 clones; about 90% occur once, and the top ten carry about 2.1%. The sequence came from a woman aged 45-59 years with head and neck cancer. Sequenced: PBMCs. V and J are TRBV4-2 and TRBJ1-1; 8 bases line up with TRBD1. CDR3 residues: CASSQLRGQTEAFF. DNA of the CDR3: TGTGCCAGCAGCCAACTCAGGGGGCAGACTGAAGCTTTCTTT.